This TCR beta chain appears in the sequencing data of a study of blood T cell repertoires in COVID-19. On the study more broadly: Some COVID-19 samples were acute and others convalescent; all came from the United States, Italy and Spain. PBMCs, B-cell-depleted T cells, or T cells were the source of the cDNA or gDNA that made up the material.

This clone has only one observation. This CDR3 is 15 amino acids long. The trim removed 7 bases at V and 4 bases at J, leaving 10 bases unmatched. Germline values: CDR1 KGHDR, CDR2 SFDVKD. Per the authors' pipeline: How many nucleated cells were present was estimated from reference gene primer amplification. The protocol was immunoSEQ multiplex PCR, while the TCRdb copy is restricted to in-frame clones and leaves out a portion. That table is the source of V, J and clone size, and D and trimming were worked out from the DNA. Of some 130,000 clones listed, approximately 74% are singletons. The TCR sequence derives from a woman in her 70s with acute or convalescent COVID-19. This sequence joins TRBV24-1 and TRBJ1-1, with 8 bases matching TRBD1. Source material: peripheral blood. The CDR3 DNA is TGTGCCACCAGGGAAAACACAGGGGGGAGCACTGAAGCTTTCTTT. Its translation is CATRENTGGSTEAFF.